This TCR beta chain was obtained from a study of vaccination and CD4 T cells after COVID-19 (dated by TCRdb to between 2021 and 2022). With regard to the full study: Every convalescent patient had a positive nasal swab PCR test for SARS-CoV-2, with mild disease in roughly 10 patients and severe disease in one. For stimulating the cultures, overlapping spike peptide pools were used, derived from SARS-CoV-2 as well as from the common cold coronaviruses HCoV-NL63, HCoV-OC43 and HCoV-229E. As controls, cultures received a CEFX viral epitope pool (the positive control), an HIV-1 Nef peptide pool (the negative control), or no peptide at all. The convalescent cohort comprised six males and four females, including two Hispanic individuals, seven Caucasians, two Asians and one multiracial person. In some eleven COVID-19 convalescent patients and a handful of infection-naive healthy vaccine recipients, researchers compared the spike-specific CD4+ TCR repertoire from before mRNA vaccination with the repertoire from after. Post-COVID blood samples were collected from convalescent patients a median of around 96 days after diagnosis, with a range of about 30 to 180 days. The time from the second vaccine dose to post-vaccine blood sampling had a median of approximately 72 days and ranged from about 12 to 250 days. Each participant got two doses of either the Pfizer-BioNTech BNT162b2 vaccine (n=8) or the Moderna mRNA-1273 vaccine (n=2). Beyond this particular receptor, the publication reports: An increase in the median number of SARS-CoV-2-reactive clonotypes from 21 after infection to 38 after vaccination was observed, but the change was not found to be significant. In convalescent patients, a median roughly 85% of post-vaccine SARS-CoV-2-reactive clones were detected only after vaccination, and vaccine-specific priming was suggested by this finding. Of the vaccine-specific clones found in convalescent patients, nearly all (304 of 307) were mono-reactive for SARS-CoV-2 spike instead of being cross-reactive with common cold coronaviruses. The number of convalescent patients in the study was relatively small, and the study did not examine early timepoints following natural infection.

Worth noting for this clonotype: The antigen this receptor binds is unknown. No clone much larger than this one lies a single base away; base qualities are absent.

The label giving this sample's treatment or condition can be read as: roughly 11-day PBMC culture with coronavirus spike peptide pools or control peptides (ViraFEST assay). To expand antigen-specific T cells with peptide pools and then pick out the expanded clonotypes through TCR sequencing, the study relied on the ViraFEST assay. The convalescent patients' positive SARS-CoV-2 PCR tests were from March to December 2020, which was before the Alpha, Beta and Delta variants emerged in the United States. Each well held millions of PBMCs cultured with about 9.8 ug/ml peptide pools in IMDM containing about 5% human AB serum and roughly 10 IU/ml IL-2. On days 3 and 7, half of the culture medium was replaced with fresh IL-2-containing medium. After 10 to 11 days of culture, CD4+ T cells were isolated by negative selection with the EasySep CD4+ T cell isolation kit. Ficoll-Paque Plus gradient centrifugation was used to isolate PBMCs from whole blood, and the isolated PBMCs were then either used fresh or cryopreserved at -140C. In general, triplicate wells were set up for every culture condition.

Libraries were prepared through PCR. DNA from cultured CD4+ T cells was subjected to TCR sequencing with the Oncomine TCR Beta short-read assay at the Johns Hopkins FTIC core. Genomic DNA was extracted from the cultured CD4+ T cells with the QIAamp micro DNA kit. Oncomine TCR Beta libraries made from cultured CD4+ T cells were pooled using unique dual indexes and sequenced on an Illumina iSeq 100. In the original analysis: Non-productive sequences were removed, and CDR3s that did not start with C, did not end with F or W, or were shorter than 7 amino acids were discarded. The MANAFEST web application identified antigen-specific clonotypes by comparing peptide-stimulated wells against reference wells and other culture wells. For a clone to be called positive, the clone needed an FDR below 0.05, an odds ratio above 5, and a productive frequency above 0.1% in at least two of three replicate wells. A clonotype was classed as cross-reactive if the clonotype showed significant expansion both in SARS-CoV-2 spike wells and in at least one common cold coronavirus spike condition. Using R version 3.6.1, CDR3 homology was evaluated through Levenshtein distances (stringdist) along with unrooted phylogenetic trees (ape). The public reads were run again by TCRdb, first through fastp at Q25 and then through MiXCR, and only productive beta chains were kept. Entries are consolidated by CDR3 protein sequence, retaining the most common genes and DNA. TCRdb, not the authors, supplied the V and J calls. The sample data list 20,000 to 25,000 distinct CDR3 sequences, and 40% to 45% of these were observed just once. The ten largest clones capture approximately 13% of the sample.

The germline V and J ends show losses of 5 bases and 2 bases respectively, and no gene match explains 8 bases of the junction. Based on the germline V gene, the CDR1 and CDR2 sequences are MNHNS and SASEGT. Including cysteine and phenylalanine, the CDR3 has 17 amino acids. Just CDR3 DNA is preserved here, 51 bases in frame from base 1. In this chain, TRBV6-1 is recombined with TRBJ2-6; 8 of the junction bases match TRBD1. The origin of this receptor is a human donor who had recovered from COVID-19. Sequencing input: CD4+ T cells from blood, cultured in vitro. The DNA reads as follows: TGTGCCAGCAGTAAGAAACGGACAGGGCCTGGGGCCAACGTCCTGACTTTC. It is translated as CASSKKRTGPGANVLTF.